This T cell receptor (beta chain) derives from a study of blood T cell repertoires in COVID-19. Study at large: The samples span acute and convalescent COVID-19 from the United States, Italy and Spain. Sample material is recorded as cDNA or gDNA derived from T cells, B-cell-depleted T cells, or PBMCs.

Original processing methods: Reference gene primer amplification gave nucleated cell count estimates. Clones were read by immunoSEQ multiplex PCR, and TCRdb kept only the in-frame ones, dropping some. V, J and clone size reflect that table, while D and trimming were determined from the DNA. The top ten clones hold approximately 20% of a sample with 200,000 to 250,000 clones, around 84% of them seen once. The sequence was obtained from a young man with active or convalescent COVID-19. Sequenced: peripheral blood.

This CDR3 reads CASSLHQGISYEQYF. CDR3 DNA sequence: TGTGCCAGCAGTCTCCACCAGGGCATTTCCTACGAGCAGTACTTC. The V gene is TRBV6-5, the J gene TRBJ2-7, with D possibly being TRBD1 (5 bases). Trimming took 5 bases from V and 1 from J, leaving 15 bases between them. Germline-derived CDR1 and CDR2 are MNHEY and SVGAGI. The CDR3 is made up of 15 amino acids.